This T cell receptor beta chain comes out of a study of blood T cells in healthy people across ages. Study-level results: Underestimates were what the diversity estimates from one million T cells were considered to be. The long-lived group displayed more naive CD4+ cells, plus higher diversity, than the aged donors did.

CDR1 is DFQATT, CDR2 SNEGSKA, per germline (reference sequence). With 3 bases removed from V and 2 bases from J, the gap between germline ends came to 14 bases. CDR3 size: 14 residues. Alongside a J-beta primer mix, a sample-barcoded 5' primer served in a second PCR lasting about 6 to 12 cycles. TCRdb re-called the 5' RACE reads with MiXCR, one entry per CDR3 protein. The repertoire consists of 2 million or so distinct CDR3 sequences, with around half occurring once and the leading ten covering 2.1%. In the case of this clonotype: The antigen is unknown.

The source is a woman between 40 and 50 years old in good health. The rearrangement links TRBV20-1 to TRBJ2-7, with D perhaps TRBD1 (6 bases). Source material: blood. The chain's CDR3 is CSASITGLPYEQYF. The CDR3 coding sequence is TGCAGTGCTAGCATTACAGGGCTACCCTACGAGCAGTACTTC.